This T cell receptor beta chain was sequenced for a study of T cell responses to AZD1222 COVID-19 vaccine. Trimming cost V 4 bases and J 0 bases; bases outside gene matches: 3. The CDR3 extends over 15 amino acids. Germline CDR1 LGHDT, CDR2 YNNKEL (reference sequence). Turning to this clone: Its antigen remains unidentified.

Profiling relied on immunoSEQ multiplex PCR, and the TCRdb table lists in-frame clones only, not all of them. The data contain fewer than 200,000 clones, more than 90% of them seen just once; the ten biggest clones take up roughly 1.6%. Overall study results and limits: Samples come after the peak T cell response, not at day 14. Spike-specific TCR breadth and depth both grew after two AZD1222 doses. Seropositive status at baseline applied to only six AZD1222 recipients.

This sample comprised peripheral blood, obtained on day 0 of AZD1222 vaccination. The rearrangement uses TRBV3-1 (or the pseudogene TRBV3-2) and TRBJ1-1, with 9 bases that match TRBD1. The source is an adult in good health. The CDR3 bases are TGTGCCAGCAGCCGACAGGGGGAACTGAACACTGAAGCTTTCTTT. Translated: CASSRQGELNTEAFF.